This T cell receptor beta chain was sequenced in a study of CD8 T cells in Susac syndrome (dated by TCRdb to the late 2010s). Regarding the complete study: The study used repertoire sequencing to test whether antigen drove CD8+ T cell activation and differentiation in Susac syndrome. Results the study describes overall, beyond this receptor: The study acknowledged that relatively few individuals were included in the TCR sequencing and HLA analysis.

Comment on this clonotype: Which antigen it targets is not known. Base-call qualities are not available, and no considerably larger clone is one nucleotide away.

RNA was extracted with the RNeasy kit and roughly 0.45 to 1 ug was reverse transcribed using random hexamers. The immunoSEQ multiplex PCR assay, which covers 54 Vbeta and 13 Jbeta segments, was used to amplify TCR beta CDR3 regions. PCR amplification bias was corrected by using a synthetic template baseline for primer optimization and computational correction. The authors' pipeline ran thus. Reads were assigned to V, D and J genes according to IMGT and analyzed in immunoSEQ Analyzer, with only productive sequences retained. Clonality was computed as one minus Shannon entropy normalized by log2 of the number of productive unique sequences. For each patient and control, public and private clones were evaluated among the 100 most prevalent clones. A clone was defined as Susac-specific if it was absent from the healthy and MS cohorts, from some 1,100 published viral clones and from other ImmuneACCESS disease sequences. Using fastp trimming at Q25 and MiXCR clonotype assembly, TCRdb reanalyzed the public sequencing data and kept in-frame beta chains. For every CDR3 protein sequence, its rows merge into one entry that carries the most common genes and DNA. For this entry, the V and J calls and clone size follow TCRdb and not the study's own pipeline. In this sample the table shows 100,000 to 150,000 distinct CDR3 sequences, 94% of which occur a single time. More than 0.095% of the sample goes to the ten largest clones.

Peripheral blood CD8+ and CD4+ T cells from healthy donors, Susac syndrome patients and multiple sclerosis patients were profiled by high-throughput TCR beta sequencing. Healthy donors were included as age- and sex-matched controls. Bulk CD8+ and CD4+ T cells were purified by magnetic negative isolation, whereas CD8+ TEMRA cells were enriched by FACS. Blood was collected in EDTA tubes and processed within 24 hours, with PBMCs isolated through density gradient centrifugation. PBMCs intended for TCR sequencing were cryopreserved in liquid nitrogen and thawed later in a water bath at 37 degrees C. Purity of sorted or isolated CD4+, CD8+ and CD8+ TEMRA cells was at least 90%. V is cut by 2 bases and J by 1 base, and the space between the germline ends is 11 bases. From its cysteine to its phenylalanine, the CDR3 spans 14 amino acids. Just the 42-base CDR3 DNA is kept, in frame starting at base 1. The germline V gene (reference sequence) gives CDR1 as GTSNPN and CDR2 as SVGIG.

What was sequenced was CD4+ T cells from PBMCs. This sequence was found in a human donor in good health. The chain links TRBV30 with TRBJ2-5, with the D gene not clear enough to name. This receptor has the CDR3 CAWSSKAGQETQYF. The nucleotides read TGTGCCTGGAGTAGCAAGGCAGGCCAAGAGACCCAGTACTTC.